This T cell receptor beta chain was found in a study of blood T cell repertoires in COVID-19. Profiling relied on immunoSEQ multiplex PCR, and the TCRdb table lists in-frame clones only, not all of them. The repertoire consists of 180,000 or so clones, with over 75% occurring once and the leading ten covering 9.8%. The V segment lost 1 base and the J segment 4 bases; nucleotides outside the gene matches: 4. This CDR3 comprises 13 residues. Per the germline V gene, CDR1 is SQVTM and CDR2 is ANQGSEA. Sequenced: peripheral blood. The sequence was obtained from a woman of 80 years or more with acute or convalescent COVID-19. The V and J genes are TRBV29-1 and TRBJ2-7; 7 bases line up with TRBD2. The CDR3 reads CSVEALGGYEQYF. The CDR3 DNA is TGCAGCGTTGAAGCCTTGGGGGGGTACGAGCAGTACTTC.